A selection of T cell receptor beta chains follows, all from one sample in a study of blood T cell repertoires in COVID-19. TCRdb keeps only in-frame clones here, not all; method: immunoSEQ multiplex PCR. The data show fewer than 150,000 clones, around three quarters seen once. The sample taken for sequencing was peripheral blood. These receptors originate from a man between 65 and 79 years old with acute or convalescent COVID-19. Both conserved end residues are part of each CDR3. The order of the fields is clone size, V gene, J gene, D gene, CDR3 protein, CDR3 DNA. The D gene is left open where the match is weak. Clone size is not always given. Where it is, it says once, few, many or a class for expanded clones.

clone size: .
V gene: TRBV28
J gene: TRBJ1-2
D gene: .
CDR3 protein: CASSSQGGSGYTF
CDR3 DNA: TGTGCCAGCAGTTCTCAGGGAGGGAGTGGCTACACCTTC

clone size: few
V gene: TRBV12-3/TRBV12-4
J gene: TRBJ1-2
D gene: .
CDR3 protein: CASGQWDYSSYTF
CDR3 DNA: TGTGCCAGCGGGCAGTGGGACTACAGTAGCTACACCTTC

clone size: .
V gene: TRBV5-3
J gene: TRBJ2-7
D gene: .
CDR3 protein: CARSLAGDSYEQYF
CDR3 DNA: TGTGCCAGAAGCTTGGCGGGAGATAGCTACGAGCAGTACTTC

clone size: once
V gene: TRBV7-3
J gene: TRBJ1-1
D gene: .
CDR3 protein: CASSAMGPGINTEAFF
CDR3 DNA: TGTGCCAGCAGCGCCATGGGTCCAGGGATAAACACTGAAGCTTTCTTT

clone size: .
V gene: TRBV5-1
J gene: TRBJ2-7
D gene: .
CDR3 protein: CASSLEVTSYEQYF
CDR3 DNA: TGCGCCAGCAGCTTGGAAGTAACCAGCTACGAGCAGTACTTC

clone size: .
V gene: TRBV5-1
J gene: TRBJ1-1
D gene: .
CDR3 protein: CASSPTERLRGEAFF
CDR3 DNA: TGCGCCAGCAGCCCGACCGAGCGACTTAGAGGTGAAGCTTTCTTT

clone size: .
V gene: TRBV5-1
J gene: TRBJ1-6
D gene: .
CDR3 protein: CASSLTGTSYNSPLHF
CDR3 DNA: TGCGCCAGCAGCTTGACGGGAACCTCCTATAATTCACCCCTCCACTTT

clone size: .
V gene: TRBV27
J gene: TRBJ2-3
D gene: .
CDR3 protein: CASSLEPPQYYTDTQYF
CDR3 DNA: TGTGCCAGCAGTTTGGAGCCCCCCCAGTATTACACAGATACGCAGTATTTT

clone size: .
V gene: TRBV11-2
J gene: TRBJ2-5
D gene: TRBD2
CDR3 protein: CASSFGRGRMGETQYF
CDR3 DNA: TGTGCCAGCAGCTTCGGGCGGGGGAGAATGGGAGAGACCCAGTACTTC

clone size: .
V gene: TRBV21-1
J gene: TRBJ1-6
D gene: .
CDR3 protein: CASSRPRDSRSSYNSPLHF
CDR3 DNA: TGTGCCAGCAGCAGACCCCGGGACAGCAGGAGCTCCTATAATTCACCCCTCCACTTT

clone size: .
V gene: TRBV27
J gene: TRBJ1-2
D gene: .
CDR3 protein: CASSLSYQVRGYTF
CDR3 DNA: TGTGCCAGCAGTTTATCGTACCAGGTACGGGGCTACACCTTC

clone size: .
V gene: TRBV29-1
J gene: TRBJ2-7
D gene: .
CDR3 protein: CSVVTSASYEQYF
CDR3 DNA: TGCAGCGTTGTGACTAGTGCCTCCTACGAGCAGTACTTC

clone size: .
V gene: TRBV3-1/TRBV3-2
J gene: TRBJ2-2
D gene: .
CDR3 protein: CASSQVGDTGELFF
CDR3 DNA: TGTGCCAGCAGCCAAGTAGGGGACACCGGGGAGCTGTTTTTT

clone size: .
V gene: TRBV2
J gene: TRBJ1-2
D gene: .
CDR3 protein: CASRRDLGGYTF
CDR3 DNA: TGTGCCAGCAGGAGGGATCTGGGAGGCTACACCTTC

clone size: .
V gene: TRBV18
J gene: TRBJ2-3
D gene: .
CDR3 protein: CASSPPSSDTQYF
CDR3 DNA: TGTGCCAGCTCACCCCCTTCTTCAGATACGCAGTATTTT

clone size: .
V gene: TRBV29-1
J gene: TRBJ1-4
D gene: .
CDR3 protein: CSVETGSNEKLFF
CDR3 DNA: TGCAGCGTTGAAACCGGGAGTAATGAAAAACTGTTTTTT

clone size: .
V gene: TRBV9
J gene: TRBJ2-7
D gene: TRBD2
CDR3 protein: CASSVGPSGGGEQYF
CDR3 DNA: TGTGCCAGCAGCGTAGGGCCTAGCGGGGGCGGCGAGCAGTACTTC

clone size: .
V gene: TRBV30
J gene: TRBJ1-3
D gene: .
CDR3 protein: CAWSVLEYSGNTIYF
CDR3 DNA: TGTGCCTGGAGTGTACTAGAGTACTCTGGAAACACCATATATTTT

clone size: .
V gene: TRBV15
J gene: TRBJ1-1
D gene: .
CDR3 protein: CATSIRGTEAFF
CDR3 DNA: TGTGCCACCAGCATCCGAGGCACTGAAGCTTTCTTT

clone size: .
V gene: TRBV7-9
J gene: TRBJ2-5
D gene: .
CDR3 protein: CASSLTQETQYF
CDR3 DNA: TGTGCCAGCAGCTTAACTCAAGAGACCCAGTACTTC

clone size: .
V gene: TRBV7-2
J gene: TRBJ1-1
D gene: .
CDR3 protein: CASSPPGKMNTEAFF
CDR3 DNA: TGTGCCAGCAGCCCGCCGGGGAAGATGAACACTGAAGCTTTCTTT

clone size: .
V gene: TRBV30
J gene: TRBJ2-7
D gene: TRBD2
CDR3 protein: CAWNGTSGYYEQYF
CDR3 DNA: TGTGCCTGGAACGGGACTAGCGGATACTACGAGCAGTACTTC

clone size: .
V gene: TRBV5-1
J gene: TRBJ2-1
D gene: .
CDR3 protein: CASSLAEGSGNEQFF
CDR3 DNA: TGCGCCAGCAGCCTGGCCGAAGGTAGCGGTAATGAGCAGTTCTTC

clone size: few
V gene: TRBV6-2/TRBV6-3
J gene: TRBJ2-7
D gene: .
CDR3 protein: CASSTPYEQYF
CDR3 DNA: TGTGCCAGCAGTACTCCCTACGAGCAGTACTTC

clone size: .
V gene: TRBV5-3
J gene: TRBJ2-5
D gene: TRBD1
CDR3 protein: CARTGAKSGGEEETQYF
CDR3 DNA: TGTGCCAGAACGGGGGCCAAGTCAGGGGGCGAGGAAGAGACCCAGTACTTC

clone size: .
V gene: TRBV19
J gene: TRBJ2-7
D gene: .
CDR3 protein: CASSTTPTYEQYF
CDR3 DNA: TGTGCCAGTAGTACGACACCTACCTACGAGCAGTACTTC

clone size: once
V gene: TRBV27
J gene: TRBJ2-7
D gene: .
CDR3 protein: CASSFGTFPYEQYF
CDR3 DNA: TGTGCCAGCAGTTTCGGGACATTTCCCTACGAGCAGTACTTC

clone size: .
V gene: TRBV5-1
J gene: TRBJ1-4
D gene: .
CDR3 protein: CASSIRAGTNEKLFF
CDR3 DNA: TGCGCCAGCAGCATCCGGGCAGGGACTAATGAAAAACTGTTTTTT

clone size: .
V gene: TRBV29-1
J gene: TRBJ1-2
D gene: .
CDR3 protein: CSVEVVRGYTF
CDR3 DNA: TGCAGCGTTGAGGTAGTTCGTGGCTACACCTTC

clone size: .
V gene: TRBV3-1/TRBV3-2
J gene: TRBJ1-1
D gene: .
CDR3 protein: CASSQGLLNTEAFF
CDR3 DNA: TGTGCCAGCAGCCAAGGACTGTTGAACACTGAAGCTTTCTTT

clone size: .
V gene: TRBV11-3
J gene: TRBJ2-1
D gene: .
CDR3 protein: CASSLGGGIEQFF
CDR3 DNA: TGTGCCAGCAGCTTAGGAGGAGGGATTGAGCAGTTCTTC

clone size: .
V gene: TRBV11-2
J gene: TRBJ2-1
D gene: .
CDR3 protein: CASSLPPSGEQFF
CDR3 DNA: TGTGCCAGCAGCTTACCCCCCTCAGGTGAGCAGTTCTTC

clone size: .
V gene: TRBV5-8
J gene: TRBJ1-6
D gene: .
CDR3 protein: CASRFPGSYNSPLHF
CDR3 DNA: TGTGCCAGCAGGTTCCCGGGCTCCTATAATTCACCCCTCCACTTT

clone size: .
V gene: TRBV30
J gene: TRBJ2-6
D gene: TRBD1
CDR3 protein: CAWNIQGGGGANVLTF
CDR3 DNA: TGTGCCTGGAACATACAGGGGGGCGGTGGGGCCAACGTCCTGACTTTC

clone size: .
V gene: TRBV30
J gene: TRBJ1-5
D gene: TRBD1
CDR3 protein: CAWGQGSTNQPQHF
CDR3 DNA: TGTGCCTGGGGACAGGGCTCAACCAATCAGCCCCAGCATTTT

clone size: .
V gene: TRBV3-1/TRBV3-2
J gene: TRBJ2-1
D gene: .
CDR3 protein: CASSQGTRDQQFF
CDR3 DNA: TGTGCCAGCAGCCAAGGGACGCGGGATCAGCAGTTCTTC

clone size: .
V gene: TRBV4-2
J gene: TRBJ1-1
D gene: .
CDR3 protein: CASSQDWGSEAFF
CDR3 DNA: TGTGCCAGCAGCCAAGATTGGGGCTCTGAAGCTTTCTTT

clone size: .
V gene: TRBV6-1
J gene: TRBJ2-7
D gene: TRBD1
CDR3 protein: CASSEFVQGADEQYF
CDR3 DNA: TGTGCCAGCAGTGAATTTGTACAGGGGGCGGACGAGCAGTACTTC

clone size: .
V gene: TRBV14
J gene: TRBJ2-5
D gene: TRBD2
CDR3 protein: CASSQGLAGEVVWDQETQYF
CDR3 DNA: TGTGCCAGCAGCCAAGGCCTAGCGGGAGAAGTTGTCTGGGACCAAGAGACCCAGTACTTC

clone size: .
V gene: TRBV5-6
J gene: TRBJ2-3
D gene: TRBD1
CDR3 protein: CASSWAGTGGTDTQYF
CDR3 DNA: TGTGCCAGCAGCTGGGCCGGGACAGGGGGCACAGATACGCAGTATTTT

clone size: .
V gene: TRBV6-5
J gene: TRBJ2-2
D gene: .
CDR3 protein: CASRKLATNTGELFF
CDR3 DNA: TGTGCCAGCAGAAAACTTGCGACGAACACCGGGGAGCTGTTTTTT

clone size: few
V gene: TRBV6-5
J gene: TRBJ1-6
D gene: TRBD1
CDR3 protein: CASSYSGDRVGSPLHF
CDR3 DNA: TGTGCCAGCAGTTACTCGGGGGACAGGGTCGGTTCACCCCTCCACTTT

clone size: once
V gene: TRBV18
J gene: TRBJ1-2
D gene: TRBD1
CDR3 protein: CASSPWTGVDYGYTF
CDR3 DNA: TGTGCCAGCTCACCTTGGACAGGGGTGGACTATGGCTACACCTTC

clone size: .
V gene: TRBV19
J gene: TRBJ1-2
D gene: TRBD1
CDR3 protein: CASSTGQGNGYTF
CDR3 DNA: TGTGCCAGTAGTACCGGACAGGGAAATGGCTACACCTTC

clone size: few
V gene: TRBV2
J gene: TRBJ1-5
D gene: TRBD1
CDR3 protein: CASSDKGTGNQPQHF
CDR3 DNA: TGTGCCAGCAGTGATAAAGGGACAGGGAATCAGCCCCAGCATTTT

clone size: .
V gene: TRBV4-3
J gene: TRBJ2-7
D gene: TRBD1
CDR3 protein: CASSQSPGTGTTYEQYF
CDR3 DNA: TGCGCCAGCAGCCAATCCCCCGGGACAGGGACTACCTACGAGCAGTACTTC

clone size: .
V gene: TRBV12-3/TRBV12-4
J gene: TRBJ1-2
D gene: .
CDR3 protein: CASSKTRGGYTF
CDR3 DNA: TGTGCCAGCAGCAAAACCAGGGGTGGCTACACCTTC

clone size: .
V gene: TRBV11-2
J gene: TRBJ2-3
D gene: .
CDR3 protein: CASSPQGFSTDTQYF
CDR3 DNA: TGTGCCAGCAGCCCTCAGGGGTTTAGCACAGATACGCAGTATTTT

clone size: .
V gene: TRBV9
J gene: TRBJ2-7
D gene: TRBD1
CDR3 protein: CASSGQGAGYEQYF
CDR3 DNA: TGTGCCAGCAGCGGACAGGGGGCTGGCTACGAGCAGTACTTC

clone size: .
V gene: TRBV2
J gene: TRBJ2-3
D gene: TRBD1
CDR3 protein: CASSDDRGTDTQYF
CDR3 DNA: TGTGCCAGCAGTGACGACAGGGGCACAGATACGCAGTATTTT

clone size: .
V gene: TRBV12-3/TRBV12-4
J gene: TRBJ1-5
D gene: .
CDR3 protein: CASSGQRYQPQHF
CDR3 DNA: TGTGCCAGCAGTGGACAGAGATATCAGCCCCAGCATTTT

clone size: .
V gene: TRBV5-6
J gene: TRBJ1-6
D gene: .
CDR3 protein: CASSLVPQSNSPLHF
CDR3 DNA: TGTGCCAGCAGCTTGGTGCCACAGAGTAATTCACCCCTCCACTTT

clone size: few
V gene: TRBV5-4
J gene: TRBJ2-2
D gene: .
CDR3 protein: CASSFKGPSGELFF
CDR3 DNA: TGTGCCAGCAGCTTCAAGGGGCCAAGCGGGGAGCTGTTTTTT